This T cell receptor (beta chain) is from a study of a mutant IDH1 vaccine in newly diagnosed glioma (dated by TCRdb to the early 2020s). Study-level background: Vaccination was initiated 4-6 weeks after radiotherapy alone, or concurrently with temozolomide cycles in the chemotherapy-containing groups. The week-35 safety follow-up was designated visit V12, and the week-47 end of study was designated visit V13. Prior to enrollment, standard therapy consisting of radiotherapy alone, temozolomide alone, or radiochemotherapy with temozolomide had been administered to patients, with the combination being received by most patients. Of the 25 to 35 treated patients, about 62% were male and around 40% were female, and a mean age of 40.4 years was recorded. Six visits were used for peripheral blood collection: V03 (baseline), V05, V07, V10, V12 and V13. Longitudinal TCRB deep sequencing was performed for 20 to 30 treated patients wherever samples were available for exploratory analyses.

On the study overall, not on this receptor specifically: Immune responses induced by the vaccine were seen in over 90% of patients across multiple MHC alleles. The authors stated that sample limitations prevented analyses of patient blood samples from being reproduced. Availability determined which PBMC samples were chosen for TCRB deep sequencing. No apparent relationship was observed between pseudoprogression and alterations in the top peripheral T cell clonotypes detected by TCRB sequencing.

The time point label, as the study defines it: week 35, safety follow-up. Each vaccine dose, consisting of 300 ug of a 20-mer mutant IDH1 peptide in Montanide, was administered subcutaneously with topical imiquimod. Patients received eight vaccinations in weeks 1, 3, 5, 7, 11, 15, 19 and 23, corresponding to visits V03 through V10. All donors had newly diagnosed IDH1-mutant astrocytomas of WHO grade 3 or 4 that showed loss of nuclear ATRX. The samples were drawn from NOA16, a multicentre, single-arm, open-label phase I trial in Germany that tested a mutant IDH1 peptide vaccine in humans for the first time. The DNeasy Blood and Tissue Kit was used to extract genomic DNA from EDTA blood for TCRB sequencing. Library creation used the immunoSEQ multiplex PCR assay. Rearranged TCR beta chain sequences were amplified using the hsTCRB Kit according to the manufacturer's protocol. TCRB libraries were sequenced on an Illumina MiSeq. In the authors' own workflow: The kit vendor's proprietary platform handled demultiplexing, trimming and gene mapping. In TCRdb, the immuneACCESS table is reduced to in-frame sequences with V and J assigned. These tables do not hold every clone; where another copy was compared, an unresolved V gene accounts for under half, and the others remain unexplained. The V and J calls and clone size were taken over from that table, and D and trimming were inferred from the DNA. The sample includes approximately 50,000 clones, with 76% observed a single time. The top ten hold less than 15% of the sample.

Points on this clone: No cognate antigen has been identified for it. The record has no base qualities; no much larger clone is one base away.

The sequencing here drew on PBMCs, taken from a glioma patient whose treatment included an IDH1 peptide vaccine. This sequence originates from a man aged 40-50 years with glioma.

The nucleotide sequence is given as TGTGCCAGCAGTCGGACAGGGGTGACCGGGGAGCTGTTTTTT. Its product reads: CASSRTGVTGELFF. The chain is assembled from TRBV7-7 and TRBJ2-2, and 9 bases in between align with TRBD1. The CDR1 and CDR2 encoded by the germline V gene (reference sequence) are SSHAT and FNYEAQ. V trim: 6 bases; J trim: 5 bases; unmatched bases: 4. The CDR3, cysteine through phenylalanine, is 14 amino acids long. Only the CDR3 part of the read is kept: 42 bases, read in frame from the first base.